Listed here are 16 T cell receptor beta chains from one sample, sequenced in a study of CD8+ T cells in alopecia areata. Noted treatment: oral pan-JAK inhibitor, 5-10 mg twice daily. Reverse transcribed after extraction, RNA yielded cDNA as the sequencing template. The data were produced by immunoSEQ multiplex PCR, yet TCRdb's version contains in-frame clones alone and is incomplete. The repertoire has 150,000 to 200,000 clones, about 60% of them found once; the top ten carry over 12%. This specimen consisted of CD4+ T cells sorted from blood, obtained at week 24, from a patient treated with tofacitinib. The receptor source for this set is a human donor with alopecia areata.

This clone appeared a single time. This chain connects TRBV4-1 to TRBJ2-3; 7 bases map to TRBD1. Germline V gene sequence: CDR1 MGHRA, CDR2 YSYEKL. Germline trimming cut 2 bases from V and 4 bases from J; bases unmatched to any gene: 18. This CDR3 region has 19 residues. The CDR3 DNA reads TGCGCCAGCAGCCAATGGGGCGCCACAGGGGCCATGGGGGCAGATACGCAGTATTTT. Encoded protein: CASSQWGATGAMGADTQYF.

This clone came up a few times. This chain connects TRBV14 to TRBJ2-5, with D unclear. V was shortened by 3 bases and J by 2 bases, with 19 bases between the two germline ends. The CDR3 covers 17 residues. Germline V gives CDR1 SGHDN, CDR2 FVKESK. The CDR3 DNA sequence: TGTGCCAGCAGCCAGAGACGTGGCTATTCGGCGCAAGAGACCCAGTACTTC. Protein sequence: CASSQRRGYSAQETQYF.

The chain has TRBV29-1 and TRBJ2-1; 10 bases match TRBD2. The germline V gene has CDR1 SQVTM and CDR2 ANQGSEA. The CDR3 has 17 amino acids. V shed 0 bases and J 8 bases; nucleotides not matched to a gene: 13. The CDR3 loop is CSVEDRRAQAGGDEQFF. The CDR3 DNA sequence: TGCAGCGTTGAAGACCGCAGGGCGCAAGCGGGGGGGGATGAGCAGTTCTTC.

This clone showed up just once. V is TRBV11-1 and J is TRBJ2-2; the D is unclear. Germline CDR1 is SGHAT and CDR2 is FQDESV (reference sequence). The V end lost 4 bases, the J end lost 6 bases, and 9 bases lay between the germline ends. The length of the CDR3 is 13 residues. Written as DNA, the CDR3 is TGTGCCAGCAGCTACGACACTGCCGGGGAGCTGTTTTTT. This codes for CASSYDTAGELFF. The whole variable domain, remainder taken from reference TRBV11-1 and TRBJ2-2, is EAEVAQSPRYKITEKSQAVAFWCDPISGHATLYWYRQILGQGPELLVQFQDESVVDDSQLPKDRFSAERLKGVDSTLKIQPAELGDSAMYLCASSYDTAGELFFGEGSRLTVL.

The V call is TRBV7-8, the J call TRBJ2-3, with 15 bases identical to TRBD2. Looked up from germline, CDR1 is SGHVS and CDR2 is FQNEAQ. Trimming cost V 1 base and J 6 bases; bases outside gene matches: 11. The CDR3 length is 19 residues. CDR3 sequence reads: CASSLVLITGTSGGDTQYF. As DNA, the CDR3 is TGTGCCAGCAGCTTAGTCCTAATAACGGGGACTAGCGGGGGGGATACGCAGTATTTT.

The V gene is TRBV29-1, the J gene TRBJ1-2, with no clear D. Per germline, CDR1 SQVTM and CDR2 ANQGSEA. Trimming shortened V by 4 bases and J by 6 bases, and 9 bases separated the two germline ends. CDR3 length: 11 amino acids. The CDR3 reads CSVAEANGYTF. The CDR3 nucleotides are TGCAGCGTTGCGGAAGCGAATGGCTACACCTTC.

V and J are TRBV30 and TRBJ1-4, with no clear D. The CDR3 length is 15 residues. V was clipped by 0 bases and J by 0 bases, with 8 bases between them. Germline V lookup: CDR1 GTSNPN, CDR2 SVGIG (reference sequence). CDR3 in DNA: TGTGCCTGGAGTGTACCATCCGCAACTAATGAAAAACTGTTTTTT. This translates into CAWSVPSATNEKLFF.

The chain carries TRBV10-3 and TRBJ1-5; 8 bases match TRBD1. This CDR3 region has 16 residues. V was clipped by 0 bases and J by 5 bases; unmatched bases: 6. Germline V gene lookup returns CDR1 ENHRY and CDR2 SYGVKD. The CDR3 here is CAISESRGRFDQPQHF. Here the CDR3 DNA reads TGTGCCATCAGTGAGTCCAGGGGGCGTTTCGATCAGCCCCAGCATTTT.

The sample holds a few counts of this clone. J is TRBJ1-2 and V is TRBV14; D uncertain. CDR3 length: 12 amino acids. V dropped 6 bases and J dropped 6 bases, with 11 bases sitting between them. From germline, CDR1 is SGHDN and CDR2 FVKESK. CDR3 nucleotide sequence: TGTGCCAGCAGTCCGGGGTGGGATGGCTACACCTTC. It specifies CASSPGWDGYTF. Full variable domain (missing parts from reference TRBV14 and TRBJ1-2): EAGVTQFPSHSVIEKGQTVTLRCDPISGHDNLYWYRRVMGKEIKFLLHFVKESKQDESGMPNNRFLAERTGGTYSTLKVQPAELEDSGVYFCASSPGWDGYTFGSGTRLTVV.

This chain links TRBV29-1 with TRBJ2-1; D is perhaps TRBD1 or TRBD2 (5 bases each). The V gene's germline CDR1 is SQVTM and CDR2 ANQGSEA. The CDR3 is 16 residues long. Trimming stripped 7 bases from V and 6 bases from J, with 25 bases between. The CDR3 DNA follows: TGCAGCGCAGCTGTTGGGGTGGGGACCTCTACCAATGAGCAGTTCTTC. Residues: CSAAVGVGTSTNEQFF.

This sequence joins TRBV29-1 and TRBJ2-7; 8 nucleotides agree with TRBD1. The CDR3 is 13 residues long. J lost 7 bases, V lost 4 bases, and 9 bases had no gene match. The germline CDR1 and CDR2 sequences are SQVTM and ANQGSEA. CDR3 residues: CSVGGQGEGEQYF. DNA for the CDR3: TGCAGCGTTGGAGGACAGGGAGAGGGGGAGCAGTACTTC.

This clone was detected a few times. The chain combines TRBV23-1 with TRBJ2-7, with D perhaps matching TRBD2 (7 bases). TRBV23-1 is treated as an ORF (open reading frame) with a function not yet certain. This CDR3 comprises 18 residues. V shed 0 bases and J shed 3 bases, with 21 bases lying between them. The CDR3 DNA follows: TGCGCCAGCAGTCAATCCGCCAGAGGGGGGACTACCTTCTACGAGCAGTACTTC. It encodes CASSQSARGGTTFYEQYF.

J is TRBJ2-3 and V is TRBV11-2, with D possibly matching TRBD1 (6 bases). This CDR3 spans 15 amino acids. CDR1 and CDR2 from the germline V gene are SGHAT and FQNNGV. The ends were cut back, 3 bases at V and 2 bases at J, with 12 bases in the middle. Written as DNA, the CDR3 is TGTGCCAGCAGCTTTGGGGACACCCCCACAGATACGCAGTATTTT. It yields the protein CASSFGDTPTDTQYF.

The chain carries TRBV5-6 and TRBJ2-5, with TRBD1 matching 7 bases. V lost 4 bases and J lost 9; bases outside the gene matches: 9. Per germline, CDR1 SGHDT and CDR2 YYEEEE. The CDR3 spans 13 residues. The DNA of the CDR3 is TGTGCCAGCAGCCTGGGACAGCCTCTGGCCCAGTACTTC. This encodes CASSLGQPLAQYF.

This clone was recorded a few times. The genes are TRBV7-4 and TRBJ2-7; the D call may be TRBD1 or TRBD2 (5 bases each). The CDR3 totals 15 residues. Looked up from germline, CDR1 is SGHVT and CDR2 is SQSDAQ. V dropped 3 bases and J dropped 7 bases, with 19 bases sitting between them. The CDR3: CASSFRGQGDSEQYF. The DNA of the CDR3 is TGTGCCAGCAGCTTTAGGGGCCAGGGAGACTCTGAGCAGTACTTC.

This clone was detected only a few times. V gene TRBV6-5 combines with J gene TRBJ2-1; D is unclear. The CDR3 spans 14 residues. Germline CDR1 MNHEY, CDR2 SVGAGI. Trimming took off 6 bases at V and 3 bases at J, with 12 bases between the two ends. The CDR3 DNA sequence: TGTGCCAGCAGAAGCAGGAATTACTACAATGAGCAGTTCTTC. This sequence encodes CASRSRNYYNEQFF.